This T cell receptor beta chain stems from a study of T-cell reconstitution after alpha-beta-depleted transplantation in children (dated by TCRdb to 2015 to 2016). As for the study more broadly: Using TCR repertoire profiling, the study followed T-cell immune reconstitution in a quantitative way in children after TCRalphabeta/CD19-depleted allogeneic hematopoietic cell transplantation. Study-wide findings and limitations: The apparently early alphabetaT-cell count recovery about two months after transplant was reportedly dependent on only several hundred rapidly expanded clones derived from non-depleted graft cells. The frequencies of hyperexpanded clones fell over the following months, and after one year, T-cell counts and TCRbeta diversity were mostly attributed to newly produced T cells. The high TCRbeta diversity at day 60 in some patients was ascribed to recipient T cells and intrathymic progenitors that had survived conditioning.

Receptor amplification or capture employed PCR. The run used an Illumina HiSeq 2500. To normalize quantification of the TCRbeta repertoire, the TCR libraries were built with molecular barcoding that relied on unique molecular identifiers. In TCRdb, the public reads were trimmed at Q25 with fastp and aligned with MiXCR, with productive beta chains retained. Each record represents a unique CDR3 protein, reported with the most common genes and DNA among its rows. This sample has 200,000 to 250,000 distinct CDR3 sequences in its table, and under 13% of those were observed once. The ten largest clones represent 28% of the sample. This clonotype has a count of ten or more. It has no known antigen specificity. There are no base qualities to consult, and no much larger clone falls within one base. The germline V gene provides CDR1 KGHSH and CDR2 LQKENI. Trimming takes 0 bases from V and 5 bases from J, and the germline ends sit 11 bases apart. The CDR3 contains 15 residues, cysteine and phenylalanine counted. Of the read, only the CDR3 DNA is kept; its 45 bases are in frame from base 1.

Per the publication, the treatment or condition label means: allogeneic hematopoietic cell transplantation with graft depleted of TCRalphabeta T cells and CD19 B cells. TCRalphabeta/CD19-depleted allogeneic hematopoietic cell grafts were given to the transplant recipients, all of whom were children. This chain is built from TRBV18 and TRBJ2-1, with the D gene call left open. The receptor comes from a child under two years old with acute myeloid leukemia, due to receive a stem cell transplant. This sample comprised PBMCs, obtained before TCRalphabeta/CD19-depleted stem cell transplant. The CDR3 loop reads CASSPPIAKNNEQFF. In nucleotide form, the sequence is TGTGCCAGCTCACCACCCATAGCCAAAAACAATGAGCAGTTCTTC. The full variable domain, with segments outside the CDR3 supplied by the reference TRBV18 and TRBJ2-1 proteins, appears as NAGVMQNPRHLVRRRGQEARLRCSPMKGHSHVYWYRQLPEEGLKFMVYLQKENIIDESGMPKERFSAEFPKEGPSILRIQQVVRGDSAAYFCASSPPIAKNNEQFFGPGTRLTVL.